The rows below give T cell receptor beta chains drawn from one sample of a study of blood T cell repertoires in COVID-19. Assay: immunoSEQ multiplex PCR; the TCRdb copy retains only in-frame clones and omits some. The sample yields over 25,000 clones, about 84% seen once. The sample comprised peripheral blood. The receptors come from a woman aged 80 or older with acute or convalescent COVID-19. Each CDR3 is given with its conserved first and last residue. D genes are given only for firm matches. Expanded clones get a size class; other rows say once, few or many, or leave the size out.

NA	TRBV18	NA	TRBJ1-3	CASSPTVTGNTIYF	TGTGCCAGCTCCCCGACAGTTACTGGAAACACCATATATTTT
NA	TRBV28	TRBD1	TRBJ2-2	CASSLQGQVGELFF	TGTGCCAGCAGCCTACAGGGGCAGGTCGGGGAGCTGTTTTTT
NA	TRBV11-2	TRBD1	TRBJ2-1	CASSLDGGQGANEQFF	TGTGCCAGCAGCTTAGATGGGGGACAGGGGGCTAATGAGCAGTTCTTC
NA	TRBV6-2/TRBV6-3	NA	TRBJ2-2	CASSYTITGELFF	TGTGCCAGCAGTTACACTATCACCGGGGAGCTGTTTTTT
NA	TRBV28	NA	TRBJ1-2	CASSQNYGYTF	TGTGCCAGCAGTCAAAACTATGGCTACACCTTC
NA	TRBV6-2/TRBV6-3	NA	TRBJ1-2	CASSYAGNGYTF	TGTGCCAGCAGTTACGCAGGGAATGGCTACACCTTC
NA	TRBV7-2	TRBD2	TRBJ2-2	CATQGSGRAGGTGELFF	TGTGCCACCCAGGGTAGCGGGAGGGCCGGTGGTACCGGGGAGCTGTTTTTT
few	TRBV7-3	TRBD1	TRBJ1-1	CASSLDRDTEAFF	TGTGCCAGCAGCCTTGACAGGGACACTGAAGCTTTCTTT
NA	TRBV28	NA	TRBJ1-1	CASSGTIKAFF	TGTGCCAGCAGCGGGACAATAAAAGCTTTCTTT
NA	TRBV25-1	NA	TRBJ2-7	CASSAGVGEQYF	TGTGCCAGCAGTGCCGGGGTAGGAGAGCAGTACTTC
NA	TRBV6-5	NA	TRBJ2-1	CASTLGGINNEQFF	TGTGCCAGCACCCTTGGGGGGATAAACAATGAGCAGTTCTTC
NA	TRBV11-3	NA	TRBJ2-1	CASSAPEGGQPYNEQFF	TGTGCCAGCAGCGCCCCGGAGGGAGGCCAACCCTACAATGAGCAGTTCTTC
few	TRBV7-2	NA	TRBJ1-2	CASSQLSTGRYGYTF	TGTGCCAGCAGCCAACTCTCGACAGGTCGATACGGCTACACCTTC
few	TRBV2	TRBD2	TRBJ2-3	CASSEATSGSDTQYF	TGTGCCAGCAGTGAGGCGACTAGCGGGAGCGATACGCAGTATTTT
NA	TRBV4-3	TRBD1	TRBJ1-5	CASSQDHGTGNQPQHF	TGCGCCAGCAGCCAAGATCACGGGACAGGGAATCAGCCCCAGCATTTT
NA	TRBV7-6	TRBD2	TRBJ2-5	CASSLTSGGTQETQYF	TGTGCCAGCAGCTTAACCAGCGGGGGGACTCAAGAGACCCAGTACTTC
NA	TRBV7-2	NA	TRBJ2-3	CASSLGREDTQYF	TGTGCCAGCAGCTTGGGTCGGGAAGATACGCAGTATTTT
NA	TRBV24-1	TRBD2	TRBJ2-3	CATSGGPGLASSTDTQYF	TGTGCCACCAGTGGGGGTCCTGGACTAGCGTCTAGCACAGATACGCAGTATTTT
NA	TRBV30	NA	TRBJ1-1	CAWRQGSNTEAFF	TGTGCCTGGAGACAGGGTTCGAACACTGAAGCTTTCTTT
NA	TRBV6-6	TRBD1	TRBJ1-1	CASTRDRIRNTEAFF	TGTGCCAGCACCCGGGACAGGATTCGGAACACTGAAGCTTTCTTT
NA	TRBV5-1	NA	TRBJ1-4	CASSLGGKPTNEKLFF	TGCGCCAGCAGCTTAGGGGGAAAGCCGACTAATGAAAAACTGTTTTTT
NA	TRBV5-1	TRBD2	TRBJ2-5	CASSWTSGVGETQYF	TGCGCCAGCAGCTGGACTAGCGGGGTCGGAGAGACCCAGTACTTC